Below, one T cell receptor (beta chain) is given with its context. The CDR3 loop spans 21 amino acids. This specimen comes from a study of cytomegalovirus exposure and HLA in healthy donors. The primer mix had 60 Vbeta and 13 Jbeta primers. Authors' processing steps: About 11 million of tens of millions of unique TCR beta chains were shared, per a later count. The protocol was immunoSEQ multiplex PCR, while the TCRdb copy is restricted to in-frame clones and leaves out a portion. V, J and clone size are taken as reported in that table, and D and trimming were inferred from the DNA itself. The table records about 190,000 clones, roughly four fifths of them present only once.

Material: PBMCs. The chain uses TRBV21-1 and TRBJ1-5; TRBD1 was called by the table and not checked on the DNA. TRBV21-1 is a documented pseudogene. This clonotype originated in a woman in her twenties or thirties in good health and CMV-seropositive. CDR3 sequence (DNA): TGTGCCAGCAGCAAAGATCCTTCCGGGCAGGGGACATATTATAGCAATCAGCCCCAGCATTTT. Translating gives CASSKDPSGQGTYYSNQPQHF.